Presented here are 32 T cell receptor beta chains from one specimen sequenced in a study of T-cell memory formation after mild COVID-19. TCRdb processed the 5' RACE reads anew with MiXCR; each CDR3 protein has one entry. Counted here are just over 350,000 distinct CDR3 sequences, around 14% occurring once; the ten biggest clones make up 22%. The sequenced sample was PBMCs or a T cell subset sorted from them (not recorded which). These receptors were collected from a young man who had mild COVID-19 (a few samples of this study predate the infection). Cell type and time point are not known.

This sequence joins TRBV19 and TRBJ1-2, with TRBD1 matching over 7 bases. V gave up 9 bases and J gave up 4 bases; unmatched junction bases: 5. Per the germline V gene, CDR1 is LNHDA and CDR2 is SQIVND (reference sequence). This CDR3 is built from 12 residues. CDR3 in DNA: TGTGCCAGCCGGGACAGCTTCTATGGCTACACCTTC. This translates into CASRDSFYGYTF.

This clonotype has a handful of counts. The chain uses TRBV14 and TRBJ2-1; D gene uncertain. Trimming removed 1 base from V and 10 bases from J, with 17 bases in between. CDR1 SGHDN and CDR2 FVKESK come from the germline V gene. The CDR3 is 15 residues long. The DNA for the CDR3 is TGTGCCAGCAGCCAAGTGGATTTGCCTTTGACAGAGCAGTTCTTC. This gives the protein CASSQVDLPLTEQFF.

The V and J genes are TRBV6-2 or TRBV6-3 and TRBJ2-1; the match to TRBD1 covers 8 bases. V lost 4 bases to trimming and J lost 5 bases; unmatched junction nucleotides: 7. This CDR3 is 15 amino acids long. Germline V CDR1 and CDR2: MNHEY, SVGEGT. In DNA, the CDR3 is TGTGCCAGCAGTTCGGGACAGGCCCCTGACAATGAGCAGTTCTTC. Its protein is CASSSGQAPDNEQFF.

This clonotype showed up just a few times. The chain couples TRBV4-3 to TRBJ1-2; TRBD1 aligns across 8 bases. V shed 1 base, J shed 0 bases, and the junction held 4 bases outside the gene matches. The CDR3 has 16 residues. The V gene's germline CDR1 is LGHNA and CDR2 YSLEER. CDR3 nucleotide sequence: TGCGCCAGCAGCCAAGGACAGGGGCTTACTAACTATGGCTACACCTTC. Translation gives CASSQGQGLTNYGYTF.

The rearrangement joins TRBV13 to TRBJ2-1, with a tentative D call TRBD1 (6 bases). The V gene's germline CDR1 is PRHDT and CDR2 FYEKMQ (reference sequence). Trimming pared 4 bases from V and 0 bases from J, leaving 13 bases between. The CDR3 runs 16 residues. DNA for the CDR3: TGTGCCAGCAGCTCAGTCGACAGGACCTCCTACAATGAGCAGTTCTTC. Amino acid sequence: CASSSVDRTSYNEQFF.

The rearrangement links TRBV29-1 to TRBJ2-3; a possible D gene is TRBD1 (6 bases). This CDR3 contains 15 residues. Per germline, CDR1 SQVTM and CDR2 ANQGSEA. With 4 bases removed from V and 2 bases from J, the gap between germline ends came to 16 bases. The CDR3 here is CSVGLQGNPTDTQYF. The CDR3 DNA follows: TGCAGCGTTGGATTACAGGGCAACCCCACAGATACGCAGTATTTT.

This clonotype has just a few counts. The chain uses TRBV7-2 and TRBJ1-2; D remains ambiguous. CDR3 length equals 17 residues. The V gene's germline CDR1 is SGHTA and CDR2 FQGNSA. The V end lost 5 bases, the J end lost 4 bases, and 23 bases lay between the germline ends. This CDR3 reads CASSPGRPHLSGYGYTF. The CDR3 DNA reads TGTGCCAGCAGCCCCGGACGGCCCCATTTGTCTGGCTATGGCTACACCTTC.

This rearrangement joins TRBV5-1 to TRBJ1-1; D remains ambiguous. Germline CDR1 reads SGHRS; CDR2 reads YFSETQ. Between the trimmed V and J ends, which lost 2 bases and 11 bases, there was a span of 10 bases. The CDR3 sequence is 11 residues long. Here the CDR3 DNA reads TGCGCCAGCAGCTTCCTCGGAAGGGCTTTCTTT. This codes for CASSFLGRAFF.

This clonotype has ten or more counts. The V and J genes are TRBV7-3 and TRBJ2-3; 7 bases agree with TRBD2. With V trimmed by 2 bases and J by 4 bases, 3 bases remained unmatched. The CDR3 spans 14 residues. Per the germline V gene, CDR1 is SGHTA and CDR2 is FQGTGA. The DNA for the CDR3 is TGTGCCAGCAGCTTAGAGGGGAGGGCAGATACGCAGTATTTT. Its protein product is CASSLEGRADTQYF.

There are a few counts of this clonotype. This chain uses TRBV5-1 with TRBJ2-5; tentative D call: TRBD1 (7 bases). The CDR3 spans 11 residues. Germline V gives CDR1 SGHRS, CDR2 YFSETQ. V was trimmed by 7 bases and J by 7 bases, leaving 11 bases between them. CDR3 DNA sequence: TGCGCCAGCGAGCAGGGGGGGACCCAGTACTTC. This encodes CASEQGGTQYF.

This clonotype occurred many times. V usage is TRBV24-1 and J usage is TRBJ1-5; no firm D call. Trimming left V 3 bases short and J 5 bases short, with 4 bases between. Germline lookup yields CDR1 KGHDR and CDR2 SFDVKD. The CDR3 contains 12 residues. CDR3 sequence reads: CATSDPHQPQHF. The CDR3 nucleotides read TGTGCCACCAGTGATCCGCATCAGCCCCAGCATTTT.

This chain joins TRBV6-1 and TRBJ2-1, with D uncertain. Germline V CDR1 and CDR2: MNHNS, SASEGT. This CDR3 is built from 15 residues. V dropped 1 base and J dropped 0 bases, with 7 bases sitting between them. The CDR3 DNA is TGTGCCAGCAGTGAAGACTGGAGCTCCTACAATGAGCAGTTCTTC. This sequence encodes CASSEDWSSYNEQFF.

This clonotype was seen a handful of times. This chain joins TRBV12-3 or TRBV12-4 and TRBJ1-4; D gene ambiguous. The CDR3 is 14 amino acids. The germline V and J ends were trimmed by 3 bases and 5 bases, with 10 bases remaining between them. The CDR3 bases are TGTGCCAGCAGTTTGAGCCGTGGGAATGAAAAACTGTTTTTT. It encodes CASSLSRGNEKLFF.

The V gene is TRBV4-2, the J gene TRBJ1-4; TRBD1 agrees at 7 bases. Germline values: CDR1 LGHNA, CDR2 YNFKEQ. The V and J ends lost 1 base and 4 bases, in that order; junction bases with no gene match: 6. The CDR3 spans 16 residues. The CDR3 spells CASSQVAGQNNEKLFF. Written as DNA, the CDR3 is TGTGCCAGCAGCCAAGTAGCGGGACAGAATAATGAAAAACTGTTTTTT.

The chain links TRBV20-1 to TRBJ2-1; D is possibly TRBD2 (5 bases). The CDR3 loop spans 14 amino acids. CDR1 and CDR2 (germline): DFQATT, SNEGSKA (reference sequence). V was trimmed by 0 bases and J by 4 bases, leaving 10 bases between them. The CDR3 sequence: CSARDWSGYNEQFF. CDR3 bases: TGCAGTGCTAGAGATTGGAGCGGTTACAATGAGCAGTTCTTC.

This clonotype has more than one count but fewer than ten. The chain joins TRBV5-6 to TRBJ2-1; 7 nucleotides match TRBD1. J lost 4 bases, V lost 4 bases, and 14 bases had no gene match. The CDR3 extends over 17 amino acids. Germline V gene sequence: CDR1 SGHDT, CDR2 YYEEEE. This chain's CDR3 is CASSRQGVNFVYNEQFF. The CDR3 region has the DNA TGTGCCAGCAGCCGCCAGGGGGTAAATTTCGTTTACAATGAGCAGTTCTTC.

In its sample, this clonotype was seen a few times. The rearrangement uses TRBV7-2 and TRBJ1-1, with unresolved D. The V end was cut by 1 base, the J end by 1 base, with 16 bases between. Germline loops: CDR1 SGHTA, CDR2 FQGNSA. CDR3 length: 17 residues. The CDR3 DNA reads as TGTGCCAGCAGCTTAGGAGGGAAACTGGGGAGGAACACTGAAGCTTTCTTT. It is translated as CASSLGGKLGRNTEAFF.

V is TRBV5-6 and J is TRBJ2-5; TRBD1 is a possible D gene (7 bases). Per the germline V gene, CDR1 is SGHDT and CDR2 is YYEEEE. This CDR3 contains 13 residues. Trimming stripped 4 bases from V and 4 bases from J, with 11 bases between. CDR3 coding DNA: TGTGCCAGCAGCCCCCAGGGGGGAGAGACCCAGTACTTC. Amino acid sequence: CASSPQGGETQYF.

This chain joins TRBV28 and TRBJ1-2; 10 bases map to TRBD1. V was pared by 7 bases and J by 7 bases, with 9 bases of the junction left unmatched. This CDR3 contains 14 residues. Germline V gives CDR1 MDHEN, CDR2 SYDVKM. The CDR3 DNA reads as TGTGCCAGCAATGTGGGACAGGGGATCGGTGGCTACACCTTC. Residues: CASNVGQGIGGYTF.

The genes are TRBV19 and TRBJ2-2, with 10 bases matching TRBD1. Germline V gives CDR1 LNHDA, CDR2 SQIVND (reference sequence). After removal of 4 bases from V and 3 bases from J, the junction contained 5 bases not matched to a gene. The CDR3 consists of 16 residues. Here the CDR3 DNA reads TGTGCCAGTAGTAGAACCGGGACAGGGGACACCGGGGAGCTGTTTTTT. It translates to CASSRTGTGDTGELFF.

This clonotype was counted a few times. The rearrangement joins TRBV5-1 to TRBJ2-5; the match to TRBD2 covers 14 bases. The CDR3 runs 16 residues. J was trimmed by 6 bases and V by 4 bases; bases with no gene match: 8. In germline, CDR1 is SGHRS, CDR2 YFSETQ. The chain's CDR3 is CASSPRLAGGIKTQYF. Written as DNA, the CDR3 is TGCGCCAGCAGCCCCCGACTAGCGGGGGGGATAAAGACCCAGTACTTC.

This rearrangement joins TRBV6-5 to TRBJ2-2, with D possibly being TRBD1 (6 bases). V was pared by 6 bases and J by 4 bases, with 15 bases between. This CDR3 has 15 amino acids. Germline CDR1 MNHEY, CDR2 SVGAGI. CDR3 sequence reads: CASSTGMLSTGELFF. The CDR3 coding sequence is TGTGCCAGCAGCACAGGGATGTTGAGCACCGGGGAGCTGTTTTTT.

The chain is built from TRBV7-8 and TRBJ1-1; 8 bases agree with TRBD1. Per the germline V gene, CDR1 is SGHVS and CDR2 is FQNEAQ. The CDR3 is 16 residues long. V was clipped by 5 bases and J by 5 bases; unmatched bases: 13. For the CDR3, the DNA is TGTGCCAGCAGCCCTTTGGCCCAGGGGGCTAGGACTGAAGCTTTCTTT. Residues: CASSPLAQGARTEAFF.

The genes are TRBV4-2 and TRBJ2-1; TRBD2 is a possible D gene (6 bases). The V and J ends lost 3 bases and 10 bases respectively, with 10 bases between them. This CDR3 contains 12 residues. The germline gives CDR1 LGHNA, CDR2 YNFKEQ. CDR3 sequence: CASSQGGREQFF. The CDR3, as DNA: TGTGCCAGCAGCCAGGGGGGTCGGGAGCAGTTCTTC.

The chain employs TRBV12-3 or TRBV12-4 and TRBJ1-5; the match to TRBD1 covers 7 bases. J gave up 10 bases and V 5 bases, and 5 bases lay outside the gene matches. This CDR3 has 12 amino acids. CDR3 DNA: TGTGCCAGCAGTCCAGGGGGAGGCCCCCAGCATTTT. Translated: CASSPGGGPQHF.

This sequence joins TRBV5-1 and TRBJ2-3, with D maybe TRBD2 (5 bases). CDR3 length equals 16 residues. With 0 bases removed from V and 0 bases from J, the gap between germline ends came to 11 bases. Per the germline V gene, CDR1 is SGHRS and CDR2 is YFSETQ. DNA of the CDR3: TGCGCCAGCAGCTTGGCCGCTAGCTCAAGCACAGATACGCAGTATTTT. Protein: CASSLAASSSTDTQYF.

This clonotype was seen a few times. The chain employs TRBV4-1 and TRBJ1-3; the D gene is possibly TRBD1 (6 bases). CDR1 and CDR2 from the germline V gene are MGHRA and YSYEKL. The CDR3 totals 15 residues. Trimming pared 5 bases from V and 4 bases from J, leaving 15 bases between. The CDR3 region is CASSSQGSGGNTIYF. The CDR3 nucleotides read TGCGCCAGCAGCTCACAGGGTTCGGGAGGAAACACCATATATTTT.

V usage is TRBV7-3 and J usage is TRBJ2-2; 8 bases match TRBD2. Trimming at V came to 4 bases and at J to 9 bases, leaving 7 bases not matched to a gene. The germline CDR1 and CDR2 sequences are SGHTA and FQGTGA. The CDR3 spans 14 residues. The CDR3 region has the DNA TGTGCCAGCAGCTCAACCGGGGGGGCGAGGGAGCTGTTTTTT. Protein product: CASSSTGGARELFF.

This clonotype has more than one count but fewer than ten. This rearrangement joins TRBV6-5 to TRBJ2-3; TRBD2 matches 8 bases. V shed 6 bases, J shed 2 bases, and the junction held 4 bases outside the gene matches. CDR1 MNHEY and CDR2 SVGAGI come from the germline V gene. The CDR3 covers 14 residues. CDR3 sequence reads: CASSRGGHTDTQYF. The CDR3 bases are TGTGCCAGCAGCCGCGGGGGGCACACAGATACGCAGTATTTT.

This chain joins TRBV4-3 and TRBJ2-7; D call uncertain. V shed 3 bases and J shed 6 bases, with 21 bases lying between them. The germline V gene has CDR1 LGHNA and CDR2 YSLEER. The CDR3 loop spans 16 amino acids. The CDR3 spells CASSHIVGSVLLEQYF. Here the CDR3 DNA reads TGCGCCAGCAGCCACATAGTCGGCAGTGTCCTCCTCGAGCAGTACTTC.

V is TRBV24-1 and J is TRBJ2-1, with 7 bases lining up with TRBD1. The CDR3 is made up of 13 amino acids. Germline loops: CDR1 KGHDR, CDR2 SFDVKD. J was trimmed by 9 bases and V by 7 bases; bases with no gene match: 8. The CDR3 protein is CATSPEGASEQFF. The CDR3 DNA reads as TGTGCCACCAGCCCCGAGGGGGCAAGTGAGCAGTTCTTC.

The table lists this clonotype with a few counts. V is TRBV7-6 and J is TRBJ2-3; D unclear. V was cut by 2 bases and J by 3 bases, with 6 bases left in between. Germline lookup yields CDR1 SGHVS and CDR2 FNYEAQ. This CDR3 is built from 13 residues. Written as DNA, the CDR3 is TGTGCCAGCAGCTTAAGAGAGACAGATACGCAGTATTTT. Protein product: CASSLRETDTQYF.